Listed below are T cell receptor beta chains from one sample, sequenced in a study of blood T cells in healthy people across ages. TCRdb reanalysed the 5' RACE reads using MiXCR and keeps one entry per CDR3 protein. The sample carries about 970,000 distinct CDR3 sequences, 45% to 60% recorded once. Material: blood. All receptors come from a woman aged 55-70 years in good health. CDR3s include the opening cysteine and the closing phenylalanine or tryptophan. Each record gives: D gene, CDR3 length, J gene, clone size, V gene, CDR3 protein, CDR3 DNA. The D gene is left open where the match is weak. Size is stated for part of the rows, as once, few or many counts, or as a class when the clone is expanded.

D: TRBD2; length: 16; J: TRBJ2-1; size: few; V: TRBV11-2; CDR3: CASSPTSGRVTDEQFF; DNA: TGTGCCAGCAGCCCTACTAGCGGGAGGGTCACGGATGAGCAGTTCTTC
D: TRBD1; length: 14; J: TRBJ2-7; size: .; V: TRBV15; CDR3: CATSSRDRVSEQYF; DNA: TGTGCCACCAGCAGCCGGGACAGGGTCAGCGAGCAGTACTTC
D: TRBD2; length: 15; J: TRBJ2-1; size: .; V: TRBV7-7; CDR3: CASSSGLAGVNVQFF; DNA: TGTGCCAGCAGCTCGGGACTAGCGGGAGTCAATGTGCAGTTCTTC
D: TRBD1; length: 14; J: TRBJ2-5; size: .; V: TRBV11-2; CDR3: CASSPSDRVETQYF; DNA: TGTGCCAGCAGTCCCTCGGACAGGGTAGAGACCCAGTACTTC
D: TRBD1; length: 15; J: TRBJ1-5; size: .; V: TRBV6-6; CDR3: CASTGTGYSNQPQHF; DNA: TGTGCCAGCACCGGGACAGGCTATAGCAATCAGCCCCAGCATTTT
D: .; length: 13; J: TRBJ2-3; size: .; V: TRBV9; CDR3: CASSNHWGDTQYF; DNA: TGTGCCAGCAGCAACCACTGGGGGGATACGCAGTATTTT
D: TRBD1; length: 15; J: TRBJ1-4; size: .; V: TRBV12-3/TRBV12-4; CDR3: CASSLGTGRSEKLFF; DNA: TGTGCCAGCAGTTTAGGGACAGGTAGAAGTGAAAAACTGTTTTTT
D: TRBD2; length: 17; J: TRBJ2-1; size: .; V: TRBV24-1; CDR3: CATSEGGTSLLHNEQFF; DNA: TGTGCCACCAGTGAAGGAGGGACTAGCCTTCTTCACAATGAGCAGTTCTTC
D: TRBD2; length: 17; J: TRBJ2-5; size: .; V: TRBV5-5; CDR3: CASRRSSSGRPQETQYF; DNA: TGTGCCAGCAGGCGAAGCTCTAGCGGGAGACCTCAAGAGACCCAGTACTTC
D: TRBD2; length: 17; J: TRBJ2-5; size: few; V: TRBV20-1; CDR3: CSARRTIGAGVKETQYF; DNA: TGCAGTGCTAGACGGACGATTGGTGCGGGAGTGAAAGAGACCCAGTACTTC
D: .; length: 14; J: TRBJ2-6; size: .; V: TRBV20-1; CDR3: CSARARSGANVLTF; DNA: TGCAGTGCCAGGGCCCGCTCTGGGGCCAACGTCCTGACTTTC
D: .; length: 12; J: TRBJ1-1; size: .; V: TRBV5-1; CDR3: CASSLRPTEAFF; DNA: TGCGCCAGCAGCTTGCGTCCCACTGAAGCTTTCTTT
D: TRBD1; length: 14; J: TRBJ1-1; size: .; V: TRBV7-2; CDR3: CASSLRTGFTEAFF; DNA: TGTGCCAGCAGCTTGAGGACAGGGTTCACTGAAGCTTTCTTT
D: .; length: 19; J: TRBJ1-5; size: .; V: TRBV14; CDR3: CASSQVSPLACYSNQPQHF; DNA: TGTGCCAGCAGCCAAGTATCTCCACTCGCTTGCTATAGCAATCAGCCCCAGCATTTT
D: TRBD2; length: 16; J: TRBJ2-2; size: .; V: TRBV4-3; CDR3: CASSPGSSGATGELFF; DNA: TGCGCCAGCAGCCCGGGGAGTAGCGGGGCCACCGGGGAGCTGTTTTTT
D: .; length: 15; J: TRBJ1-2; size: .; V: TRBV7-9; CDR3: CASSFQESRSYGYTF; DNA: TGTGCCAGCAGCTTCCAGGAGTCAAGGAGCTATGGCTACACCTTC
D: .; length: 9; J: TRBJ1-1; size: few; V: TRBV28; CDR3: CGPNTEAFF; DNA: TGTGGGCCGAACACTGAAGCTTTCTTT
D: .; length: 14; J: TRBJ2-5; size: .; V: TRBV11-2; CDR3: CASSLQGLGETQYF; DNA: TGTGCCAGCAGCTTACAGGGGTTGGGAGAGACCCAGTACTTC
D: .; length: 13; J: TRBJ2-7; size: few; V: TRBV29-1; CDR3: CSVDLGGGYEQYF; DNA: TGCAGCGTTGATCTCGGAGGGGGCTACGAGCAGTACTTC
D: TRBD1; length: 15; J: TRBJ2-1; size: once; V: TRBV6-5; CDR3: CASRNQGAAYNEQFF; DNA: TGTGCCAGCAGGAATCAGGGGGCTGCCTACAATGAGCAGTTCTTC
D: TRBD2; length: 19; J: TRBJ2-2; size: .; V: TRBV4-2; CDR3: CASSHLLWTSGRNTGELFF; DNA: TGTGCCAGCAGCCACCTCCTCTGGACTAGCGGGAGAAACACCGGGGAGCTGTTTTTT
D: TRBD1; length: 13; J: TRBJ1-4; size: few; V: TRBV5-1; CDR3: CASRQGENEKLFF; DNA: TGCGCCAGCAGGCAGGGGGAGAATGAAAAACTGTTTTTT
D: TRBD1; length: 15; J: TRBJ2-7; size: few; V: TRBV6-1; CDR3: CASNTPGTGYYEQYF; DNA: TGTGCCAGCAACACACCCGGGACAGGGTATTACGAGCAGTACTTC
D: TRBD1; length: 16; J: TRBJ2-2; size: few; V: TRBV29-1; CDR3: CSVTGGRGHNTGELFF; DNA: TGCAGCGTAACAGGGGGCAGGGGTCATAACACCGGGGAGCTGTTTTTT
D: .; length: 14; J: TRBJ2-7; size: once; V: TRBV20-1; CDR3: CSATTGSSKYEQYF; DNA: TGCAGTGCAACCACAGGATCCAGCAAATACGAGCAGTACTTC
D: TRBD2; length: 17; J: TRBJ2-3; size: few; V: TRBV29-1; CDR3: CSAHGGLAGDRADTQYF; DNA: TGCAGCGCCCATGGGGGACTAGCGGGAGATAGGGCAGATACGCAGTATTTT
D: .; length: 14; J: TRBJ2-5; size: .; V: TRBV7-2; CDR3: CASSLASSQETQYF; DNA: TGTGCCAGCAGCTTAGCGTCATCCCAAGAGACCCAGTACTTC
D: .; length: 16; J: TRBJ2-7; size: many; V: TRBV21-1; CDR3: CASSKRDYLSSYEQYF; DNA: TGTGCCAGCAGCAAGAGGGACTACCTTAGCTCCTACGAGCAGTACTTC
D: .; length: 13; J: TRBJ1-2; size: few; V: TRBV5-4; CDR3: CASSRDGFYGYTF; DNA: TGTGCCAGCAGCCGCGACGGATTCTATGGCTACACCTTC
D: TRBD2; length: 18; J: TRBJ2-2; size: .; V: TRBV4-3; CDR3: CASSQDRVTSGDTGELFF; DNA: TGCGCCAGCAGCCAAGATCGGGTGACTAGCGGTGACACCGGGGAGCTGTTTTTT
D: .; length: 15; J: TRBJ1-1; size: once; V: TRBV18; CDR3: CASSPFDTVNTEAFF; DNA: TGTGCCAGCTCACCATTCGACACGGTGAACACTGAAGCTTTCTTT
D: TRBD1; length: 17; J: TRBJ1-1; size: .; V: TRBV28; CDR3: CASSLSFSTGPNTEAFF; DNA: TGTGCCAGCAGTTTATCCTTCTCGACAGGGCCGAACACTGAAGCTTTCTTT
D: TRBD2; length: 18; J: TRBJ2-1; size: .; V: TRBV5-1; CDR3: CASSPGVRGSRSYNEQFF; DNA: TGCGCCAGCAGCCCGGGGGTCCGCGGGAGTAGATCCTACAATGAGCAGTTCTTC
D: TRBD1; length: 14; J: TRBJ2-7; size: .; V: TRBV5-1; CDR3: CASSPGQVGTEQYF; DNA: TGCGCCAGCAGCCCGGGACAGGTGGGAACGGAGCAGTACTTC
D: .; length: 16; J: TRBJ2-1; size: few; V: TRBV10-3; CDR3: CAIRGTSESSYNEQFF; DNA: TGTGCCATCAGAGGGACTTCCGAAAGCTCCTACAATGAGCAGTTCTTC
D: .; length: 13; J: TRBJ2-7; size: .; V: TRBV20-1; CDR3: CSASPRDGYEQYF; DNA: TGCAGTGCTAGTCCGCGGGACGGATACGAGCAGTACTTC
D: TRBD2; length: 19; J: TRBJ2-4; size: once; V: TRBV23-1; CDR3: CASSQDGLAGGKGKNIQYF; DNA: TGCGCCAGCAGTCAAGATGGACTAGCGGGAGGGAAGGGCAAAAACATTCAGTACTTC
D: .; length: 14; J: TRBJ2-7; size: .; V: TRBV20-1; CDR3: CSASPTGPAVEQYF; DNA: TGCAGTGCTAGTCCGACAGGCCCGGCTGTCGAGCAGTACTTC
D: .; length: 17; J: TRBJ1-6; size: .; V: TRBV28; CDR3: CASYLAGATYYNSPLHF; DNA: TGTGCCAGCTATTTGGCGGGGGCTACCTACTATAATTCACCCCTCCACTTT
D: .; length: 14; J: TRBJ2-7; size: .; V: TRBV4-3; CDR3: CASGQDTFYYEQYF; DNA: TGCGCCAGCGGCCAAGATACGTTCTACTACGAGCAGTACTTC
D: TRBD1; length: 14; J: TRBJ1-2; size: .; V: TRBV28; CDR3: CASSLQGAPAGYTF; DNA: TGTGCCAGCAGTTTACAGGGGGCGCCAGCCGGCTACACCTTC
D: .; length: 16; J: TRBJ2-5; size: .; V: TRBV7-2; CDR3: CASSFGGTYSGGTQYF; DNA: TGTGCCAGCAGCTTTGGAGGTACTTACAGTGGTGGGACCCAGTACTTC
D: .; length: 15; J: TRBJ2-7; size: .; V: TRBV5-1; CDR3: CASSFFPRGRYEQYF; DNA: TGCGCCAGCAGCTTCTTTCCCAGGGGTAGGTACGAGCAGTACTTC
D: TRBD1; length: 13; J: TRBJ1-2; size: many; V: TRBV20-1; CDR3: CSAAGTGTEGYTF; DNA: TGCAGTGCTGCCGGGACAGGGACTGAGGGCTACACCTTC
D: TRBD2; length: 17; J: TRBJ2-1; size: .; V: TRBV18; CDR3: CASSPLSGRHSYNEQFF; DNA: TGTGCCAGCTCACCACTGAGCGGGAGGCACTCCTACAATGAGCAGTTCTTC